The sequence of this TCR beta chain was determined in a study of shared clonotypes between healthy human individuals. This clone was counted ten times or more. What it binds is not known. Germline V lookup: CDR1 GTSNPN, CDR2 SVGIG (reference sequence). This CDR3 comprises 12 residues. Trimming shortened V by 1 base and J by 4 bases, and 6 bases separated the two germline ends. Naive CD4+ cells were CD45RA-selected; the remaining cells were memory. Broader study findings: The four-donor shared clonotypes exceeded non-shared clonotypes in generation probability, with non-shared ones scoring lower. Rarefaction curves obtained for sorted subsets showed sequencing incomplete despite large depth.

In the study's own analysis: In the immunoSEQ data, sequences were junction-only and lacked quality scores, so filtering differed. Using immunoSEQ multiplex PCR, the repertoire was profiled, and TCRdb retains in-frame clones only, with some absent. V and J calls and clone size come straight from that table; D and trimming were deduced from the DNA. The table lists some 980,000 clones, over 75% of them singletons. The material sequenced was memory CD4+ T cells sorted from blood. Subset denoted: CD45RA-negative fraction. This receptor was identified in a man between 18 and 29 years old in good health. The chain is built from TRBV30 and TRBJ2-3; no clear D gene. CDR3 DNA sequence: TGTGCCTGGAGTGGGCAGTCAGATACGCAGTATTTT. Protein product: CAWSGQSDTQYF. Supplemented by reference TRBV30 and TRBJ2-3, the full variable domain reads SQTIHQWPATLVQPVGSPLSLECTVEGTSNPNLYWYRQAAGRGLQLLFYSVGIGQISSEVPQNLSASRPQDRQFILSSKKLLLSDSGFYLCAWSGQSDTQYFGPGTRLTVL.